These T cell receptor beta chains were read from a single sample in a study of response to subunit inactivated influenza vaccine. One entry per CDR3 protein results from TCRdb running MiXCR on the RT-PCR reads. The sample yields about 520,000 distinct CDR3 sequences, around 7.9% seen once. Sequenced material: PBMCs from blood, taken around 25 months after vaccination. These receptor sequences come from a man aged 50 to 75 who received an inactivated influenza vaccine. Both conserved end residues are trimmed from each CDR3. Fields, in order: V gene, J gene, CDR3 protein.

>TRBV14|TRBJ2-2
ASSQYTRPNTGELF
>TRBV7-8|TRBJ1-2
ASSPVRGDGYT
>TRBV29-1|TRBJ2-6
SVELWPGGDSGPGANVLT
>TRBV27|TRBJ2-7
ASSSTGLAGVDEQY
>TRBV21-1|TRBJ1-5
ASDVGGGFNQPQH
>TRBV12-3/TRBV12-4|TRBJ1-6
ASSRTGGGNSPLH
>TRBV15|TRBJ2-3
ATSEGSSTDTQY
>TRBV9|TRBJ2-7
ASSGQGSEQY
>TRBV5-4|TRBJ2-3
ASSARGGQTDTQY
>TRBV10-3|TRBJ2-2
AISGTSGRATGELF
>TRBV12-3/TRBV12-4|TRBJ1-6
ASTWDSYSPLH
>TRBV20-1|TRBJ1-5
SAYARSGQPQH